What follows are 4 T cell receptor beta chains derived from one specimen sequenced in a study of T cells after yellow fever vaccination. TCRdb re-derived calls from the 5' RACE reads in MiXCR, one entry per CDR3 protein. The sample holds about 130,000 distinct CDR3 sequences; 7.4% are singletons and the top ten take roughly 2.5%. The sequencing here drew on CD4+ T cells sorted from PBMCs, taken approximately 11 days after the first yellow fever vaccination. All receptors derive from a man aged 18 to 35 who received the YFV17D yellow fever vaccine.

V gene TRBV7-2 combines with J gene TRBJ2-7; 9 bases align to TRBD2. Germline V CDR1 and CDR2: SGHTA, FQGNSA. The CDR3 runs to 15 residues. The ends lost 5 bases at V and 0 bases at J; junction bases unmatched: 5. The CDR3 here is CASSPRGGLSYEQYF. CDR3 bases: TGTGCCAGCAGCCCGCGGGGGGGCCTCTCCTACGAGCAGTACTTC.

There are many counts of this clonotype. The J gene is TRBJ2-2, the V gene TRBV7-9, with D unclear. The CDR3 totals 16 residues. Germline loops: CDR1 SEHNR, CDR2 FQNEAQ (reference sequence). The germline V and J ends were trimmed by 7 bases and 5 bases, with 20 bases remaining between them. The CDR3 sequence: CASTPHGRVKTGELFF. The DNA for the CDR3 is TGTGCCAGCACCCCCCACGGACGGGTAAAGACCGGGGAGCTGTTTTTT.

This clonotype was counted at least ten times. The rearrangement joins TRBV5-1 to TRBJ2-5, with 7 nucleotides matching TRBD1. Losses at the gene ends were 4 bases for V and 5 bases for J; bases not matched to a gene: 5. Germline CDR1 SGHRS, CDR2 YFSETQ. This CDR3 comprises 13 residues. The CDR3 here is CASSPYRGETQYF. The CDR3 coding sequence is TGCGCCAGCAGCCCCTACAGGGGTGAGACCCAGTACTTC.

This clonotype was observed many times. The missing conserved phenylalanine or tryptophan at the end of this CDR3 makes a read error likely. The DNA is left out, because the CDR3 cannot be placed on it with certainty; the CDR3 is given as TCRdb lists it. This sequence joins TRBV21-1 and TRBJ1-3. TRBV21-1 is a documented pseudogene. The CDR3 sequence runs 16 residues, both termini included. CDR3 in amino acids: CASSTQLPTAGNTIYS.